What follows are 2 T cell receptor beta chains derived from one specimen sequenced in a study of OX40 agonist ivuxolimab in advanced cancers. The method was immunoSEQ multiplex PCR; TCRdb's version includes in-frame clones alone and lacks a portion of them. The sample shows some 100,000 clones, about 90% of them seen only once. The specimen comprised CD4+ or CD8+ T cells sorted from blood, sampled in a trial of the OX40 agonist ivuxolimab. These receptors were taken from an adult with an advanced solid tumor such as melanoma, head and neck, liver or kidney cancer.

CDR3 DNA: TGTGCCAGCAGCAGGGGCTCCGGGACCCGGTGGGAGGAGACCCAGTACTTC. This translates into CASSRGSGTRWEETQYF. The chain has TRBV11-1 and TRBJ2-5; either TRBD1 or TRBD2 may supply D (5 bases each). In germline, CDR1 is SGHAT, CDR2 FQDESV (reference sequence). Trimming took 5 bases from V and 5 from J, leaving 24 bases between them. The CDR3 totals 17 residues.

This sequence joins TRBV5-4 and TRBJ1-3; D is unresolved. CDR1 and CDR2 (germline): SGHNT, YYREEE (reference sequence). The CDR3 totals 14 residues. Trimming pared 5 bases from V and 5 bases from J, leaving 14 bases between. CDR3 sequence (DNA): TGTGCCAGCAGACCTCAGAGTGATAGAAACACCATATATTTT. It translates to CASRPQSDRNTIYF.